This T cell receptor beta chain appears in the sequencing data of a study of blood T cells in healthy people across ages. Trimming took off 3 bases at V and 1 base at J, with 20 bases between the two ends. Germline CDR1 and CDR2: DFQATT and SNEGSKA (reference sequence). The CDR3 covers 17 residues. For the second PCR, which ran for about 7 to 11 cycles, a sample-barcoded 5' primer and a J-beta primer mix were used. TCRdb redid the calling of the 5' RACE reads with MiXCR, one entry per CDR3 protein. The table shows roughly 410,000 distinct CDR3 sequences, with 52% occurring only once. Specimen: blood. This receptor was identified in a man between 60 and 75 years old in good health. The rearrangement links TRBV20-1 to TRBJ2-3, with D perhaps matching TRBD2 (7 bases). The CDR3 protein is CSARGGASRTRTDTQYF. The DNA for the CDR3 is TGCAGTGCTAGGGGGGGGGCTAGCAGGACCCGCACAGATACGCAGTATTTT.